The clone carrying this T cell receptor beta chain was detected only a few times. These data are taken from a study of blood T cell repertoires in COVID-19. TCRdb keeps only in-frame clones here, not all; method: immunoSEQ multiplex PCR. In the table there are around 470,000 clones, 90% of which are singletons. V was pared by 3 bases and J by 5 bases, with 23 bases between. The CDR3 has 18 residues. Germline V lookup: CDR1 SEHNR, CDR2 FQNEAQ (reference sequence). The TCR sequence derives from a man younger than 35 who had recovered from COVID-19. What was sequenced was PBMCs or T cells enriched from blood (not recorded which). The chain has TRBV7-9 and TRBJ1-5, with D perhaps matching TRBD1 (6 bases). CDR3 residues: CASSFGQGRAWGDQPQHF. Here the CDR3 DNA reads TGTGCCAGCAGCTTCGGGCAGGGGAGGGCTTGGGGCGATCAGCCCCAGCATTTT. Combining the CDR3 with reference TRBV7-9 and TRBJ1-5 gives the whole variable domain DTGVSQNPRHKITKRGQNVTFRCDPISEHNRLYWYRQTLGQGPEFLTYFQNEAQLEKSRLLSDRFSAERPKGSFSTLEIQRTEQGDSAMYLCASSFGQGRAWGDQPQHFGDGTRLSIL.